A selection of T cell receptor beta chains follows, all from one sample in a study of T cells in localized non-small cell lung cancer. Sequencing used immunoSEQ multiplex PCR; TCRdb keeps in-frame clones, though not all of them. Of 18,000 or so clones listed, over 75% are singletons. The specimen comprised peripheral blood, sampled before any cancer treatment. The receptors shown here come from a man aged 35-75 years with stage I lung adenocarcinoma. Both conserved end residues are part of each CDR3. D genes are given only for firm matches. Part of the rows lack a size; the others show once, few, many or a class for expanded clones.

D gene	V gene	clone size	J gene	CDR3 protein	CDR3 DNA
.	TRBV21-1	.	TRBJ2-7	CASSLRDRGYEQYF	TGTGCCAGCAGCCTCCGGGACAGGGGCTACGAGCAGTACTTC
.	TRBV18	.	TRBJ1-1	CASSLLSGVNTEAFF	TGTGCCAGCTCACTACTCTCAGGAGTTAACACTGAAGCTTTCTTT
.	TRBV6-1	few	TRBJ1-3	CASRAGAGNTIYF	TGTGCCAGCAGGGCAGGCGCTGGAAACACCATATATTTT
.	TRBV13	.	TRBJ1-1	CASRRVGWSTEAFF	TGTGCCAGCAGGAGGGTGGGCTGGAGTACTGAAGCTTTCTTT
.	TRBV19	.	TRBJ2-7	CASSIGAAPIYEQYF	TGTGCCAGTAGTATAGGGGCCGCCCCGATCTACGAGCAGTACTTC
.	TRBV5-8	.	TRBJ2-1	CASSLGGGAGNEQFF	TGTGCCAGCAGTTTAGGAGGGGGGGCAGGCAATGAGCAGTTCTTC
.	TRBV2	.	TRBJ2-7	CASISGQSYEQYF	TGTGCCAGCATCAGCGGGCAATCCTACGAGCAGTACTTC
.	TRBV10-1	.	TRBJ2-2	CASARLANTGELFF	TGCGCCAGCGCCCGACTGGCTAACACCGGGGAGCTGTTTTTT
.	TRBV20-1	.	TRBJ2-1	CSAYSNEQFF	TGCAGTGCTTATTCCAATGAGCAGTTCTTC
TRBD1	TRBV4-1	.	TRBJ2-7	CASSQAQGAGEQYF	TGCGCCAGCAGCCAAGCCCAGGGGGCAGGAGAGCAGTACTTC
TRBD2	TRBV5-1	.	TRBJ2-7	CASSDSSGPYEQYF	TGCGCCAGCAGCGACAGTAGCGGGCCCTACGAGCAGTACTTC
.	TRBV6-5	.	TRBJ2-1	CASKAREYYNEQFF	TGTGCCAGCAAGGCGAGGGAATACTACAATGAGCAGTTCTTC
.	TRBV19	once	TRBJ2-7	CASSIRGSPSYEQYF	TGTGCCAGTAGTATTCGGGGGTCTCCCTCCTACGAGCAGTACTTC
TRBD1	TRBV15	.	TRBJ2-1	CATSPDRGSYNEQFF	TGTGCCACCAGCCCAGACAGGGGCTCCTACAATGAGCAGTTCTTC
.	TRBV30	.	TRBJ2-3	CAWNGILTDTQYF	TGTGCCTGGAATGGGATTCTGACAGATACGCAATATTTT
.	TRBV11-2	once	TRBJ2-3	CASSIAVTDTQYF	TGTGCCAGCAGCATAGCGGTCACAGATACGCAGTATTTT
.	TRBV9	.	TRBJ2-7	CASSVGPSLYEQYF	TGTGCCAGCAGCGTAGGTCCGTCGCTCTACGAGCAGTACTTC
.	TRBV7-2	.	TRBJ1-1	CASSLNQMNTEAFF	TGTGCCAGCAGCCTTAATCAGATGAACACTGAAGCTTTCTTT
.	TRBV19	.	TRBJ1-1	CASSIAGGMNTEAFF	TGTGCCAGTAGTATTGCTGGGGGCATGAACACTGAAGCTTTCTTT
.	TRBV18	.	TRBJ2-6	CASSPQGTGANVLTF	TGTGCCAGCTCACCGCAGGGGACTGGGGCCAACGTCCTGACTTTC
.	TRBV5-4	.	TRBJ2-7	CASSLDAAYEQYF	TGTGCCAGCAGCTTGGACGCGGCCTACGAGCAGTACTTC
TRBD1	TRBV11-1	.	TRBJ1-1	CASSHPSGGPLNTEAFF	TGTGCCAGCAGCCACCCCTCAGGGGGGCCCCTTAACACTGAAGCTTTCTTT
.	TRBV28	.	TRBJ2-1	CASSFSGHSYNEQFF	TGTGCCAGCAGTTTTTCGGGGCACTCCTACAATGAGCAGTTCTTC
.	TRBV27	.	TRBJ2-7	CASKDQDYEQYF	TGTGCCAGCAAGGACCAGGACTACGAGCAGTACTTC
.	TRBV2	.	TRBJ1-1	CASSESRGVQTEAFF	TGTGCCAGCAGTGAATCCAGGGGCGTTCAGACTGAAGCTTTCTTT
.	TRBV30	.	TRBJ2-1	CAWSYRVLEQFF	TGTGCCTGGAGCTATCGAGTCCTTGAGCAGTTCTTC
.	TRBV15	few	TRBJ1-2	CATSSTGNVFYGYTF	TGTGCCACCAGCAGTACAGGGAATGTTTTCTATGGCTACACCTTC
TRBD1	TRBV14	.	TRBJ2-7	CASSQDYRGYEQYF	TGTGCCAGCAGCCAAGACTACAGGGGGTACGAGCAGTACTTC
.	TRBV7-9	.	TRBJ2-3	CASSLPLTDTQYF	TGTGCCAGCAGCTTACCCCTGACAGATACGCAGTATTTT
.	TRBV18	.	TRBJ1-4	CASSRAGNEKLFF	TGTGCCAGCTCACGGGCGGGAAATGAAAAACTGTTTTTT
TRBD1	TRBV7-6	.	TRBJ1-5	CASSLLQTGNPCMILQHF	TGTGCCAGCAGCTTACTCCAGACAGGGAATCCTTGCATGATCCTCCAGCATTTT